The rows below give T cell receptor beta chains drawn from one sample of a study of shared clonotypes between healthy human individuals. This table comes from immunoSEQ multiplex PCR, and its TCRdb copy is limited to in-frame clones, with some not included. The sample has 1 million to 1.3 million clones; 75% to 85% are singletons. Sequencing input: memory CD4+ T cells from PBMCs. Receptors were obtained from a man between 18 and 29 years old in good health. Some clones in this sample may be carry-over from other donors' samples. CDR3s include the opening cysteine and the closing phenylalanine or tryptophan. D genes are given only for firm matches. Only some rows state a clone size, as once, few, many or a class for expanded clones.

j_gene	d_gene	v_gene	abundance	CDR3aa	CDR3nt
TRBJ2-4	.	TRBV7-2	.	CASSLSVASAIQYF	TGTGCCAGCAGCTTAAGTGTTGCTAGCGCCATTCAGTACTTC
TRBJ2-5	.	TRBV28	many	CASSEKARETQYF	TGTGCCAGCAGCGAGAAGGCCCGGGAGACCCAGTACTTC
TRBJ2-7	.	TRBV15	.	CATSRDRSDPREQYF	TGTGCCACCAGCAGAGATCGGTCCGATCCTAGGGAGCAGTACTTC
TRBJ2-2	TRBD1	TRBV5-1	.	CASSRTGEGAGELFF	TGCGCCAGCAGCCGGACAGGGGAAGGCGCCGGGGAGCTGTTTTTT
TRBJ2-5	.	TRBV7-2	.	CASSLMGLGGPLRTQYF	TGTGCCAGCAGCCTGATGGGTTTGGGGGGCCCTCTCCGGACCCAGTACTTC
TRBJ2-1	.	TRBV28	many	CASSLGYNEQFF	TGTGCCAGCAGTTTAGGCTACAATGAGCAGTTCTTC
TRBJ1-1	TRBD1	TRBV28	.	CASSLGTGVLNTEAFF	TGTGCCAGCAGTCTGGGGACAGGGGTGTTGAACACTGAAGCTTTCTTT
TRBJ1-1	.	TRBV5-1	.	CASSLQGPRLNTEAFF	TGCGCCAGCAGCTTGCAGGGCCCTCGGCTGAACACTGAAGCTTTCTTT
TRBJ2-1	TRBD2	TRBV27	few	CASSRTSGPPFRFF	TGTGCCAGCAGCAGGACTAGCGGGCCTCCCTTTCGGTTCTTC
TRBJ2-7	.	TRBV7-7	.	CASSLVDSSYEQYF	TGTGCCAGCAGCTTAGTTGACAGCTCCTACGAGCAGTACTTC
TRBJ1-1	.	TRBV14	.	CASSQEGPEAFF	TGTGCCAGCAGCCAAGAGGGCCCTGAAGCTTTCTTT
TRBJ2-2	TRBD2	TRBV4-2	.	CASSPRGWSGRARIGELFF	TGTGCCAGCAGCCCTAGGGGGTGGAGCGGGAGGGCCCGGATCGGGGAGCTGTTTTTT
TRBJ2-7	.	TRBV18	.	CASSPTTSRGNEQYF	TGTGCCAGCTCACCCACCACTTCCAGGGGCAACGAGCAGTACTTC
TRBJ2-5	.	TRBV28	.	CASSQTGEETQYF	TGTGCCAGCAGCCAGACAGGAGAAGAGACCCAGTACTTC
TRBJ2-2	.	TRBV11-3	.	CASSLGLGRTTGELFF	TGTGCCAGCAGCTTAGGATTGGGCAGGACCACCGGGGAGCTGTTTTTT
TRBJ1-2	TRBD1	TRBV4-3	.	CASSQDLGQGLGYTF	TGCGCCAGCAGCCAAGATTTAGGACAGGGTCTTGGCTACACCTTC
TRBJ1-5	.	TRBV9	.	CASSAGGQWEKPQHF	TGTGCCAGCAGCGCGGGAGGACAGTGGGAGAAGCCCCAGCATTTT
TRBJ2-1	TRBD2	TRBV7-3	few	CASSAPGLAGYNEQFF	TGTGCCAGCAGCGCCCCGGGACTAGCGGGTTACAATGAGCAGTTCTTC
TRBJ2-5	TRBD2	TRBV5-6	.	CASSSGRREETQYF	TGTGCCAGCAGCTCCGGGAGGCGGGAAGAGACCCAGTACTTC
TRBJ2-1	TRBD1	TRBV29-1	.	CSVGGQGKYNEQFF	TGCAGCGTGGGGGGACAGGGGAAATACAATGAGCAGTTCTTC
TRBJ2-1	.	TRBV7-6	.	CASSLEYGLHNEQFF	TGTGCCAGCAGCTTAGAATACGGCCTCCACAATGAGCAGTTCTTC
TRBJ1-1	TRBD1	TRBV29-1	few	CSADRELPEAFF	TGCAGCGCCGACAGGGAGTTACCTGAAGCTTTCTTT
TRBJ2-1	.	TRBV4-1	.	CASSQVDLGFTYNEQFF	TGCGCCAGCAGCCAAGTAGATTTGGGGTTCACCTACAATGAGCAGTTCTTC
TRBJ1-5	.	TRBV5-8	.	CASSSLLSNRNQPQHF	TGTGCCAGCAGCTCACTCCTATCAAACAGAAATCAGCCCCAGCATTTT
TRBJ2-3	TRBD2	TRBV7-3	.	CASSSSGTSTDTQYF	TGTGCCAGCAGCTCGAGCGGGACTAGCACAGATACGCAGTATTTT
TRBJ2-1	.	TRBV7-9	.	CASSSRREPQQFF	TGTGCCAGCAGCTCTCGCCGGGAACCGCAGCAGTTCTTC
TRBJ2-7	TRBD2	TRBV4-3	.	CASSPRLAGLTYEQYF	TGCGCCAGCAGCCCCCGACTAGCGGGCCTAACCTACGAGCAGTACTTC
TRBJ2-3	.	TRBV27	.	CASSLRAGLSDTQYF	TGTGCCAGCAGTTTAAGGGCAGGCCTTTCAGATACGCAGTATTTT
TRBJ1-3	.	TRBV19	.	CASSEGHLLGNTIYF	TGTGCCAGTAGTGAAGGACACTTACTAGGAAACACCATATATTTT
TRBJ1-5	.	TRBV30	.	CAWSYRRGDTEHF	TGTGCCTGGAGTTATCGACGTGGGGACACGGAGCATTTT
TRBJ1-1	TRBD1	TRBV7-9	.	CASSLVLRQGSRRGAFF	TGTGCCAGCAGCTTAGTACTAAGACAGGGTTCGCGTCGTGGCGCTTTCTTT
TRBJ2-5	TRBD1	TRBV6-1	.	CASSEMRTGGETQYF	TGTGCCAGCAGTGAAATGAGGACAGGGGGTGAGACCCAGTACTTC
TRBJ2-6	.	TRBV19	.	CASSRASGVLGANVLTF	TGTGCCAGTAGTAGAGCCTCAGGGGTACTTGGGGCCAACGTCCTGACTTTC
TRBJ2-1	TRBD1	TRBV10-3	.	CAISNSGTGVYNEQFF	TGTGCCATCAGTAACTCCGGGACAGGGGTATACAATGAGCAGTTCTTC
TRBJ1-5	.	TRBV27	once	CASSLSSYSNQPQHF	TGTGCCAGCAGTTTATCTAGTTATAGCAATCAGCCCCAGCATTTT
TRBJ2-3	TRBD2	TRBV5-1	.	CASSLGLAEKTTDTQYF	TGCGCCAGCAGCCTAGGACTAGCGGAGAAGACAACAGATACGCAGTATTTT
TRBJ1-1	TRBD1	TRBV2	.	CASSVEQGGAAFF	TGTGCCAGCAGTGTGGAACAGGGGGGGGCGGCTTTCTTT
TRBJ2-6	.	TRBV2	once	CATPGDRSGANVLTF	TGTGCCACCCCGGGGGATAGGTCTGGGGCCAACGTCCTGACTTTC
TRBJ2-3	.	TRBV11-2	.	CASSPKDTQYF	TGTGCCAGCAGCCCTAAGGATACGCAGTATTTT
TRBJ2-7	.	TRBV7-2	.	CASSRGTVTYEQYF	TGTGCCAGCAGTCGAGGGACGGTTACCTACGAGCAGTACTTC
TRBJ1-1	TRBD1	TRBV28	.	CASYRDRDTEAFF	TGTGCCAGCTACCGGGACAGGGACACTGAAGCTTTCTTT
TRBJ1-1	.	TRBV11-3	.	CASSLEDNTEAFF	TGTGCCAGCAGCCTAGAGGACAACACTGAAGCTTTCTTT
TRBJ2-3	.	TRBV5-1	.	CASSLYNHRPDTQYF	TGCGCCAGCAGCTTGTACAACCACCGCCCAGATACGCAGTATTTT
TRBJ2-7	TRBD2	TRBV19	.	CASSTTREDEQYF	TGTGCCAGTAGTACCACTCGGGAGGACGAGCAGTACTTC
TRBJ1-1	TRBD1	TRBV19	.	CASRQDRGRGEAFF	TGTGCCAGTAGGCAGGACAGGGGCAGGGGTGAAGCTTTCTTT
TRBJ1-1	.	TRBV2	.	CASSDQVNTEAFF	TGTGCCAGCAGTGATCAGGTGAACACTGAAGCTTTCTTT
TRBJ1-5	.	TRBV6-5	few	CASTDRVSGGPQHF	TGTGCCAGCACCGACCGGGTCTCGGGTGGGCCCCAGCATTTT
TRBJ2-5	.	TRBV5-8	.	CASSPGRVTGGQETQYF	TGTGCCAGCAGCCCCGGACGGGTAACTGGGGGACAAGAGACCCAGTACTTC
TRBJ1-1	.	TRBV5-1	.	CASSLEGGMNTEAFF	TGCGCCAGCAGCTTGGAGGGGGGAATGAACACTGAAGCTTTCTTT
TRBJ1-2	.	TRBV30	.	CAWAGEGGYTF	TGTGCCTGGGCAGGGGAGGGAGGCTACACCTTC